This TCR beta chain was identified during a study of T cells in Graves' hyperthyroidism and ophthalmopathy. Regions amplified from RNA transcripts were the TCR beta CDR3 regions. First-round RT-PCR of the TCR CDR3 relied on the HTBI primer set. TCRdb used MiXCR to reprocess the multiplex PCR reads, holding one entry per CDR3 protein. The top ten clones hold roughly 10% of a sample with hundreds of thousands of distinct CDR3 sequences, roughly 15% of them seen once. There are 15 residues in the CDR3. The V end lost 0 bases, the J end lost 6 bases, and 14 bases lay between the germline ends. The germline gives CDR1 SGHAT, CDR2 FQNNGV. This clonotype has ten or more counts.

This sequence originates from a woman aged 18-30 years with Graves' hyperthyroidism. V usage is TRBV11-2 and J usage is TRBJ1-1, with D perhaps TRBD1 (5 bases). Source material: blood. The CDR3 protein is CASSLDRNVGAEAFF. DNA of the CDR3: TGTGCCAGCAGCTTAGATAGGAATGTGGGGGCTGAAGCTTTCTTT.